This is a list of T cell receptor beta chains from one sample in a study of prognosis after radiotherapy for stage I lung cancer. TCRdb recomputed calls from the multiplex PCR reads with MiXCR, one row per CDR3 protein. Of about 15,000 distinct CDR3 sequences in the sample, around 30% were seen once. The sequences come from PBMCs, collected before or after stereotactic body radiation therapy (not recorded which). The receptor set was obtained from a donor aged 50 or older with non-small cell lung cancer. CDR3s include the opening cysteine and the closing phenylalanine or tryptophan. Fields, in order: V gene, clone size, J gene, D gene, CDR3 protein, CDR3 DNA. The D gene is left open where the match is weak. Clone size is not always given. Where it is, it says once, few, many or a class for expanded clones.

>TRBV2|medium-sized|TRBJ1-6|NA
CASSESQAHNSPLHF
TGTGCCAGCAGTGAGTCCCAGGCCCATAATTCACCCCTCCACTTT
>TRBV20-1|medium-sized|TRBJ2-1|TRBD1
CSARYRQGRDEQFF
TGCAGTGCTAGATACCGACAGGGTCGGGATGAGCAGTTCTTC
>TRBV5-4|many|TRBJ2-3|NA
CASSFGVDTQYF
TGTGCCAGCAGCTTCGGCGTAGATACGCAGTATTTT
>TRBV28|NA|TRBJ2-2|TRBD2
CASLAGPGELFF
TGTGCCAGTCTAGCGGGACCCGGGGAGCTGTTTTTT
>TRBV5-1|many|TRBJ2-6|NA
CASSPVEGSYSGANVLTF
TGCGCCAGCAGCCCAGTGGAGGGGTCATACTCTGGGGCCAACGTCCTGACTTTC
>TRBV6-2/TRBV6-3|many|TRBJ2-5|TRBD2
CASSWEGLETQYF
TGTGCCAGCAGTTGGGAGGGTCTAGAGACCCAGTACTTC
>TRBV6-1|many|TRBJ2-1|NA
CASSEWFGGSYNEQFF
TGTGCCAGCAGTGAATGGTTCGGGGGCTCCTACAATGAGCAGTTCTTC
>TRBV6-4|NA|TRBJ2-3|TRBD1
CASSDSGTGGTDTQYF
TGTGCCAGCAGTGACTCTGGGACAGGGGGCACAGATACGCAGTATTTT
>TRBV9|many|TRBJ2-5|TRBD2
CASSPTPRGLARETQYF
TGTGCCAGCAGCCCAACCCCGCGCGGACTAGCGAGGGAGACCCAGTACTTC
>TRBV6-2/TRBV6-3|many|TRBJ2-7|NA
CASSLPISDSNYEQYF
TGTGCCAGCAGCCTCCCCATCTCGGACAGCAACTACGAGCAGTACTTC
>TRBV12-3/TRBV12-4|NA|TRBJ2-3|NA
CASGIDVDTQYF
TGTGCCAGCGGTATTGATGTGGATACGCAGTATTTT
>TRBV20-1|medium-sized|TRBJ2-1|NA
CSARGTGFDNEQFF
TGCAGTGCTAGGGGGACTGGATTCGACAATGAGCAGTTCTTC
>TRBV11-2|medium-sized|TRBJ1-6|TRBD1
CASSSGTENSPLHF
TGTGCCAGCAGCTCCGGGACAGAAAATTCACCCCTCCACTTT
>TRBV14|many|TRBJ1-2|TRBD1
CASSAIRDRGVYGYTF
TGTGCCAGCAGCGCAATCCGGGACAGGGGGGTCTATGGCTACACCTTC
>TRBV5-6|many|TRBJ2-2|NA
CASSLSGRGATGELFF
TGTGCCAGCAGCCTCTCAGGCAGGGGAGCCACCGGGGAGCTGTTTTTT
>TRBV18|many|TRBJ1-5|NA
CASSGGGNQPQHF
TGTGCCAGCTCTGGAGGGGGCAATCAGCCCCAGCATTTT
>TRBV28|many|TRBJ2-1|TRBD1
CASSPIWGQGPPPAGNEQFF
TGTGCCAGCAGTCCGATTTGGGGACAGGGGCCTCCTCCGGCCGGCAATGAGCAGTTCTTC
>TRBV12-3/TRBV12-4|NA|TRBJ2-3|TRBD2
CASSLVASGLDTQYF
TGTGCCAGCAGTTTAGTGGCTAGCGGGTTAGATACGCAGTATTTT
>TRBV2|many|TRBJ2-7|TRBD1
CASSEWGQGGNEQYF
TGTGCCAGCAGTGAATGGGGACAGGGAGGCAACGAGCAGTACTTC
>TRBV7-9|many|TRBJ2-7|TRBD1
CASSLGQGVSYEQYF
TGTGCCAGCAGCTTAGGGCAGGGGGTTTCCTACGAGCAGTACTTC
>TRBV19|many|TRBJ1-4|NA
CASSLQGGNEKLFF
TGTGCCAGTAGTCTACAGGGCGGAAATGAAAAACTGTTTTTT
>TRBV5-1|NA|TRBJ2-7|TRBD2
CAGSKKREASYEQYF
TGCGCCGGCAGCAAAAAGCGGGAGGCCTCATACGAGCAGTACTTC
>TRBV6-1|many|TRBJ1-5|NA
CASTLGHQPNQPQHF
TGTGCCAGCACACTGGGACACCAACCCAATCAGCCCCAGCATTTT
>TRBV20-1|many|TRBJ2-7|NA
CSARDVVGTYEQYF
TGCAGTGCTAGAGATGTTGTGGGAACCTACGAGCAGTACTTC
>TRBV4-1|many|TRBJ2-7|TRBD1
CASSQDRVMNYEQYF
TGCGCCAGCAGCCAGGACAGGGTTATGAACTACGAGCAGTACTTC
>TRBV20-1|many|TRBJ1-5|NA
CSAVTSTESQPQHF
TGCAGTGCCGTAACGTCAACAGAATCTCAGCCCCAGCATTTT
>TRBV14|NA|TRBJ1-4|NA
CASSQGAGEKLFF
TGTGCCAGCAGCCAGGGGGCTGGGGAAAAACTGTTTTTT
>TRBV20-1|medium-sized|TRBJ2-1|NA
CSAGRGVGYDEQFF
TGCAGTGCGGGCCGGGGAGTTGGTTATGATGAGCAGTTCTTC
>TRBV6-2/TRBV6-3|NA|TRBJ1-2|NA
CASGDVRGYYGYTF
TGTGCCAGCGGTGATGTGCGGGGTTACTATGGCTACACCTTC
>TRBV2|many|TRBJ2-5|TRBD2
CASRPRTSGSETQYF
TGTGCCAGCAGACCTAGGACTAGCGGGAGTGAGACCCAGTACTTC
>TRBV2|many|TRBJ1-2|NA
CASSVSGAFGNYGYTF
TGTGCCAGCAGTGTTTCAGGGGCGTTCGGTAACTATGGCTACACCTTC
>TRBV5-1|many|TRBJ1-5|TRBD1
CASSPGGSENQPQHF
TGCGCCAGCAGCCCAGGGGGGTCGGAAAATCAGCCCCAGCATTTT
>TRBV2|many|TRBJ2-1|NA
CASTNSASSYNEQFF
TGTGCCAGCACCAATTCCGCGAGCTCCTACAATGAGCAGTTCTTC
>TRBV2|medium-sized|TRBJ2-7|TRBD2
CASSSGLAVTYEQYF
TGTGCCAGCAGCTCGGGACTAGCGGTGACCTACGAGCAGTACTTC
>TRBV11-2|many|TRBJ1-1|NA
CASSKGGPLGTEAFF
TGTGCCAGCAGCAAAGGAGGCCCTTTGGGGACTGAAGCTTTCTTT
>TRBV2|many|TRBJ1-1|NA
CASLTPRGNTEAFF
TGTGCCAGCTTAACCCCGAGGGGGAACACTGAAGCTTTCTTT
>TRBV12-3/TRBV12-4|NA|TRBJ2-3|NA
CASTKRVYRYAVF
TGTGCCAGCACCAAAAGGGTTTACAGATACGCAGTATTT
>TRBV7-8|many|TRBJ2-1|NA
CASSLRPPLGNSYNEQFF
TGTGCCAGCAGCTTACGTCCTCCGCTCGGCAACTCCTACAATGAGCAGTTCTTC
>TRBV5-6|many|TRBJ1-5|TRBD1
CASSRTGTGGVQPQHF
TGTGCCAGCAGCAGAACCGGGACAGGGGGCGTTCAGCCCCAGCATTTT
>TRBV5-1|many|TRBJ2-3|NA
CASSPGAGVVDTQYF
TGCGCCAGCAGCCCCGGAGCAGGGGTGGTAGATACGCAGTATTTT
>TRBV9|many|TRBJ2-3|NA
CASSTGGWDTDTQYF
TGTGCCAGCAGCACCGGAGGATGGGACACAGATACGCAGTATTTT
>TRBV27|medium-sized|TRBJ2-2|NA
CASSFWGAKGTGELFF
TGTGCCAGCAGTTTCTGGGGGGCAAAGGGCACCGGGGAGCTGTTTTTT
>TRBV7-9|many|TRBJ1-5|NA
CASSLDRQPQHF
TGTGCCAGCAGCTTAGATCGTCAGCCCCAGCATTTT
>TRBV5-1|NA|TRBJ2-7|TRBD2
CASTLWGGGRLDDQYF
TGCGCCAGCACCTTGTGGGGCGGCGGGAGACTCGACGATCAGTACTTC
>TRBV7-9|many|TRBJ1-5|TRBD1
CASSSTGDQPQHF
TGTGCCAGCAGCTCCACAGGGGACCAGCCCCAGCATTTT
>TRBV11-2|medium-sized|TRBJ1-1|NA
CASSLIGGFTEAFF
TGTGCCAGCAGCTTAATAGGCGGGTTCACTGAAGCTTTCTTT
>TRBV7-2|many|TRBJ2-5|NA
CASSVSLRRETQYF
TGTGCCAGCAGCGTATCCTTACGGCGAGAGACCCAGTACTTC
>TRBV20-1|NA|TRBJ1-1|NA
CSATGISHLSFF
TGCAGTGCTACCGGGATCTCACACTTAAGTTTCTTT
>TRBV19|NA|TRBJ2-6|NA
CARGNRGKRLSGANVLTF
TGTGCCAGAGGGAACCGGGGCAAGCGGCTCTCCGGGGCCAACGTCCTGACTTTC
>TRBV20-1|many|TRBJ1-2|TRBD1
CSARVIQGVDYGYTF
TGCAGTGCTAGAGTGATACAGGGGGTTGACTATGGCTACACCTTC
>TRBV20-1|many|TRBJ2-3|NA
CSARTYYTDTQYF
TGCAGTGCTCGGACGTACTACACAGATACGCAGTATTTT
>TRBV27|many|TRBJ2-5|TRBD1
CASRGQTQETQYF
TGTGCCAGCAGGGGACAGACCCAAGAGACCCAGTACTTC
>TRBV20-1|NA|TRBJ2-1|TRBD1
CSARDSGQADNEQFF
TGCAGTGCTAGAGATTCAGGACAGGCGGACAATGAGCAGTTCTTC